This is a list of T cell receptor beta chains from one sample in a study of OX40 agonist ivuxolimab in advanced cancers. Measured with immunoSEQ multiplex PCR; TCRdb has only the in-frame clones, and not every one. In the table there are 37,000 or so clones, roughly 84% of which are singletons. The material was CD4+ or CD8+ T cells sorted from blood, obtained in a trial of the OX40 agonist ivuxolimab. Receptors were obtained from an adult with an advanced solid tumor such as melanoma, head and neck, liver or kidney cancer. Each CDR3 is given with its conserved first and last residue. A D gene is named only where the DNA matches it firmly. Some rows have no size entry. The others give once, few or many, or a class for an expanded clone.

V gene	clone size	J gene	D gene	CDR3 protein	CDR3 DNA
TRBV5-6	.	TRBJ1-2	.	CASSLPAGRGKGYTF	TGTGCCAGCAGCCTCCCCGCTGGCAGGGGAAAGGGCTACACCTTC
TRBV9	.	TRBJ2-7	.	CASSGEQGPYEQYF	TGTGCCAGCAGCGGAGAGCAGGGGCCCTACGAGCAGTACTTC
TRBV2	.	TRBJ1-4	.	CASKSWAPDNEKLFF	TGTGCCAGCAAAAGCTGGGCGCCCGATAATGAAAAACTGTTTTTT
TRBV9	.	TRBJ2-7	.	CASSVEGGEQYF	TGTGCCAGCAGCGTAGAGGGGGGTGAGCAGTACTTC
TRBV19	.	TRBJ1-1	.	CASSFREPNTEAFF	TGTGCCAGTAGTTTCCGGGAGCCTAACACTGAAGCTTTCTTT
TRBV4-1	.	TRBJ2-5	TRBD1	CASSPGGQGGGSYQETQYF	TGCGCCAGCAGCCCCGGCGGACAGGGTGGGGGGTCGTACCAAGAGACCCAGTACTTC
TRBV6-4	few	TRBJ2-7	.	CASSGTSGGEQYF	TGTGCCAGCAGTGGGACTTCTGGTGGGGAGCAGTACTTC
TRBV6-5	.	TRBJ1-5	.	CASSYSRYNQPQHF	TGTGCCAGCAGTTACTCCCGGTACAATCAGCCCCAGCATTTT
TRBV5-6	.	TRBJ1-1	.	CASSFGRLNTEAFF	TGTGCCAGCAGCTTCGGACGACTGAACACTGAAGCTTTCTTT
TRBV9	few	TRBJ1-5	.	CASSARGLPGQPQHF	TGTGCCAGCAGCGCCCGAGGACTCCCTGGTCAGCCCCAGCATTTT
TRBV7-9	.	TRBJ2-7	TRBD2	CASSKHLGLAGAEQYF	TGTGCCAGCAGCAAACACCTCGGGCTAGCGGGGGCGGAGCAGTACTTC
TRBV21-1	.	TRBJ2-7	.	CASSIPLYEQYF	TGTGCCAGCAGCATCCCCCTTTACGAGCAGTACTTC
TRBV4-1	few	TRBJ2-7	TRBD1	CASSQSGTGAYEQYF	TGCGCCAGCAGCCAATCCGGGACAGGAGCTTACGAGCAGTACTTC
TRBV4-1	.	TRBJ1-5	.	CASSLRSSNQPQHF	TGCGCCAGCAGCCTCCGGAGTAGCAATCAGCCCCAGCATTTT
TRBV5-1	.	TRBJ2-7	.	CASSLPGRVGSYEQYF	TGCGCCAGCAGCTTGCCAGGGCGGGTGGGTTCCTACGAGCAGTACTTC